The 2 T cell receptor beta chains in this list originate from one sample, sequenced in a study of blood T cell repertoires in COVID-19. The protocol was immunoSEQ multiplex PCR, while the TCRdb copy is restricted to in-frame clones and leaves out a portion. Of some 180,000 clones listed, 80% are singletons. The sequenced sample was peripheral blood. The receptors come from a man aged 55 to 69 with acute or convalescent COVID-19.

V and J are TRBV7-2 and TRBJ2-5; D perhaps matches TRBD2 (6 bases). There are 14 residues in the CDR3. Between the trimmed V and J ends, which lost 1 base and 1 base, there was a span of 7 bases. The germline V gene encodes CDR1 SGHTA and CDR2 FQGNSA. CDR3 protein: CASSLVEGQETQYF. CDR3 nucleotides: TGTGCCAGCAGCTTAGTGGAGGGCCAAGAGACCCAGTACTTC.

J is TRBJ1-1 and V is TRBV6-6, with 8 bases that match TRBD1. J lost 1 base, V lost 5 bases, and 6 bases had no gene match. CDR1 and CDR2 from the germline V gene are MNHNY and SVGAGI (reference sequence). The CDR3 has 15 residues. CDR3 nucleotides: TGTGCCAGCAGTCGCCGGACAGGGACGAACACTGAAGCTTTCTTT. It codes for CASSRRTGTNTEAFF.